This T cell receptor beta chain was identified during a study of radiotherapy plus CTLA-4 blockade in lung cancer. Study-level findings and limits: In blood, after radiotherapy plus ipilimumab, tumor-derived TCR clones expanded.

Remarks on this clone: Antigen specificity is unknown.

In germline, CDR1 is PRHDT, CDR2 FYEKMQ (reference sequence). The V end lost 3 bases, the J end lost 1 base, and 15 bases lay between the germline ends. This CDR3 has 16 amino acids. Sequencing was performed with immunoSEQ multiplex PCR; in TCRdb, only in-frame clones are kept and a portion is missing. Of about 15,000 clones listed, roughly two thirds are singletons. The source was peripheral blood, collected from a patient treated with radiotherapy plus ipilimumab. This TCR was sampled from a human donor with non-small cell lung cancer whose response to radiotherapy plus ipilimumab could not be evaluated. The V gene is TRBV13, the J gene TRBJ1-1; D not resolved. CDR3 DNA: TGTGCCAGCAGCTTCTCACCGGGAGGAGGGAACACTGAAGCTTTCTTT. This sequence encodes CASSFSPGGGNTEAFF. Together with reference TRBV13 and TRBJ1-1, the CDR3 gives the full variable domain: AAGVIQSPRHLIKEKRETATLKCYPIPRHDTVYWYQQGPGQDPQFLISFYEKMQSDKGSIPDRFSAQQFSDYHSELNMSSLELGDSALYFCASSFSPGGGNTEAFFGQGTRLTVV.